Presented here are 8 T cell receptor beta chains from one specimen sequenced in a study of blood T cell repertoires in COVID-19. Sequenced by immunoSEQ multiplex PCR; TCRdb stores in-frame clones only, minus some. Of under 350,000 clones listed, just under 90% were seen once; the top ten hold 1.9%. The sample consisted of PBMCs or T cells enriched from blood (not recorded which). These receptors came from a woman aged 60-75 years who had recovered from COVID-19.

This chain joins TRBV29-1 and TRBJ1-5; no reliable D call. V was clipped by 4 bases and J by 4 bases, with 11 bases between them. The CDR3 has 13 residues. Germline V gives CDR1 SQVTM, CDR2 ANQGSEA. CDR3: CSVAVQENQPQHF. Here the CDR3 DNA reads TGCAGCGTTGCGGTTCAGGAAAATCAGCCCCAGCATTTT.

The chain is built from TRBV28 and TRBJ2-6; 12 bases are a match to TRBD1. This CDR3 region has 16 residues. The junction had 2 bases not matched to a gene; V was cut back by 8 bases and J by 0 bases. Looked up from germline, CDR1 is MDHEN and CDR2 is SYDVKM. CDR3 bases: TGTGCCAGCGCGGGACAGGGGGCCTCTGGGGCCAACGTCCTGACTTTC. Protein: CASAGQGASGANVLTF. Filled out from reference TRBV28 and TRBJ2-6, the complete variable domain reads DVKVTQSSRYLVKRTGEKVFLECVQDMDHENMFWYRQDPGLGLRLIYFSYDVKMKEKGDIPEGYSVSREKKERFSLILESASTNQTSMYLCASAGQGASGANVLTFGAGSRLTVL.

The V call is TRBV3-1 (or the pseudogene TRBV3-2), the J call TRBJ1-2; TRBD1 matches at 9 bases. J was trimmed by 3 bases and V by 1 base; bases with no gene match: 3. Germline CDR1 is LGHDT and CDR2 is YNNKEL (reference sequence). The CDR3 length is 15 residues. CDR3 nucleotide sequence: TGTGCCAGCAGCCAAGTTTGGACAGGGGACTATGGCTACACCTTC. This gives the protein CASSQVWTGDYGYTF.

Written as DNA, the CDR3 is TGTGCCAGCAGCCCGCCACAGGCGACGTATCCAGATACGCAGTATTTT. This encodes CASSPPQATYPDTQYF. V is TRBV11-3 and J is TRBJ2-3, with a weak D call TRBD1 (5 bases). Germline assignment: CDR1 SGHNT and CDR2 YENEEA. V was clipped by 5 bases and J by 4 bases, with 19 bases between them. There are 16 residues in the CDR3.

The CDR3 region has the DNA TGTGCCAGCAGTTTACTCGGAGAGACCCAGTACTTC. This sequence encodes CASSLLGETQYF. V is TRBV28 and J is TRBJ2-5; D unclear. With 2 bases removed from V and 4 bases from J, the gap between germline ends came to 5 bases. Germline CDR1 is MDHEN and CDR2 is SYDVKM. The CDR3 extends over 12 amino acids.

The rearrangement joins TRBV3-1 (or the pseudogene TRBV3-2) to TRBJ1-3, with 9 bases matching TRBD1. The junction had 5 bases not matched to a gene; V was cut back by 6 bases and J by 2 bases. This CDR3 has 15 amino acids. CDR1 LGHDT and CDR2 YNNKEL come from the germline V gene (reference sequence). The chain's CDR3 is CASSLWDRAGNTIYF. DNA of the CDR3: TGTGCCAGCAGTCTATGGGACAGGGCTGGAAACACCATATATTTT.

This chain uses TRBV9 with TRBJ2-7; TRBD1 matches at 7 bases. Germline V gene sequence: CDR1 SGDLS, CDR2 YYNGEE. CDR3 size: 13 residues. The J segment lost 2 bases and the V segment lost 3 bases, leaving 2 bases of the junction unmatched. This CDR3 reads CASSAGQAYEQYF. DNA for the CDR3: TGTGCCAGCAGCGCCGGACAGGCCTACGAGCAGTACTTC.

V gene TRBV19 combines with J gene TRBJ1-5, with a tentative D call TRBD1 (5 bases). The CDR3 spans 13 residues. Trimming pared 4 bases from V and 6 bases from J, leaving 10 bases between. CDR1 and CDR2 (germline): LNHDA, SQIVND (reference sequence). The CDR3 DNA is TGTGCCAGTAGTACCAGGGTTGGTCAGCCCCAGCATTTT. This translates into CASSTRVGQPQHF. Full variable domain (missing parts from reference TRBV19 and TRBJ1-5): DGGITQSPKYLFRKEGQNVTLSCEQNLNHDAMYWYRQDPGQGLRLIYYSQIVNDFQKGDIAEGYSVSREKKESFPLTVTSAQKNPTAFYLCASSTRVGQPQHFGDGTRLSIL.